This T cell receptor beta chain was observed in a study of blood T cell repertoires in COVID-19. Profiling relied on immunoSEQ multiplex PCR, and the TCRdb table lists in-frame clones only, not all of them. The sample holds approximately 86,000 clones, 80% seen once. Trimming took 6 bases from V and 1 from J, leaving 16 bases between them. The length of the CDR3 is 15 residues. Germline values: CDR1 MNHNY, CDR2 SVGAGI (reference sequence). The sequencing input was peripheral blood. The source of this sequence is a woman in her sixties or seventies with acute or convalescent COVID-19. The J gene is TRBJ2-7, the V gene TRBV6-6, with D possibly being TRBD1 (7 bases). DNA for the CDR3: TGTGCCAGCAGCTTCGCGCAGGGGGGTTCCTACGAGCAGTACTTC. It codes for CASSFAQGGSYEQYF.